The TCR beta chain described here comes from a study of shared clonotypes between healthy human individuals. Study-wide findings and caveats: Memory subsets generally showed lower estimated richness than naive subsets.

Only CD45RO-negative cells positively selected for CCR7 counted as naive CD8 cells, so terminally differentiated effector memory CD45RA+ cells were excluded. All participating donors were Caucasian adults from Nashville, Tennessee. This clone was seen a single time. The antigen is unknown. Assay execution proceeded at the deep level. The authors' processing: Quality scores were absent from the junction-only immunoSEQ sequences, so filtering differed. The table came from immunoSEQ multiplex PCR; TCRdb's copy has only in-frame clones and leaves some out. V and J calls and clone size are copied from that table; D and trimming were computed from the DNA. The data hold roughly 2 million clones, with over 85% observed a single time. The CDR3 length is 15 residues. The V gene's germline CDR1 is SGDLS and CDR2 YYNGEE. The germline V and J ends were trimmed by 0 bases and 4 bases, with 11 bases remaining between them.

The sequencing input was naive CD8+ T cells sorted from blood. This receptor was obtained from a man aged 18 to 29 in good health. The gene calls are TRBV9 and TRBJ2-1; D uncertain. This chain's CDR3 is CASSVVGNRYNEQFF. The CDR3 bases are TGTGCCAGCAGCGTAGTGGGAAATCGGTACAATGAGCAGTTCTTC.